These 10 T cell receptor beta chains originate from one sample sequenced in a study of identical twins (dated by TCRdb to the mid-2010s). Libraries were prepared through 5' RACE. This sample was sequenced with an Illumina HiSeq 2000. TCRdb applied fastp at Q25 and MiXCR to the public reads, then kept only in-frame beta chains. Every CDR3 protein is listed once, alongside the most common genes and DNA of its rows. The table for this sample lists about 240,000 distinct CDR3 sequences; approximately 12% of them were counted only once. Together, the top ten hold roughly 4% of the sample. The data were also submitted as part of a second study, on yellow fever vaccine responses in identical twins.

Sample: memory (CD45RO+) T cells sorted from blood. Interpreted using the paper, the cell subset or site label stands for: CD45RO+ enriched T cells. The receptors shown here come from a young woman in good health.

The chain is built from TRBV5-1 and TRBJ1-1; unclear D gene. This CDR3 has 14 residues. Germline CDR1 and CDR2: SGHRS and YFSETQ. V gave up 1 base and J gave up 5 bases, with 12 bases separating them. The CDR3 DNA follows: TGCGCCAGCAGCTTGATTCCGTCAACGACTGAAGCTTTCTTT. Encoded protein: CASSLIPSTTEAFF. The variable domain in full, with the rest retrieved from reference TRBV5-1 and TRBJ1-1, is KAGVTQTPRYLIKTRGQQVTLSCSPISGHRSVSWYQQTPGQGLQFLFEYFSETQRNKGNFPGRFSGRQFSNSRSEMNVSTLELGDSALYLCASSLIPSTTEAFFGQGTRLTVV.

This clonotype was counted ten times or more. The CDR3 region is CASSSSGTGYEQYF. The DNA of the CDR3 is TGTGCCAGCAGCTCTTCCGGGACAGGGTACGAGCAGTACTTC. The J gene is TRBJ2-7, the V gene TRBV7-9; 9 nucleotides agree with TRBD1. The CDR3 is 14 amino acids. CDR1 SEHNR and CDR2 FQNEAQ come from the germline V gene (reference sequence). V trimming: 4 bases; J trimming: 4 bases; junction bases outside the gene matches: 5.

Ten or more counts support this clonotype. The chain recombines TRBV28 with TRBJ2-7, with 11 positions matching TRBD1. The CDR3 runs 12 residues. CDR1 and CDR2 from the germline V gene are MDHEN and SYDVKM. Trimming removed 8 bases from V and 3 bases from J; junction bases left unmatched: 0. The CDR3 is CASGTGGYEQYF. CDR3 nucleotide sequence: TGTGCCAGCGGGACAGGGGGCTACGAGCAGTACTTC. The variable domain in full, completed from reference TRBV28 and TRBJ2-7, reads DVKVTQSSRYLVKRTGEKVFLECVQDMDHENMFWYRQDPGLGLRLIYFSYDVKMKEKGDIPEGYSVSREKKERFSLILESASTNQTSMYLCASGTGGYEQYFGPGTRLTVT.

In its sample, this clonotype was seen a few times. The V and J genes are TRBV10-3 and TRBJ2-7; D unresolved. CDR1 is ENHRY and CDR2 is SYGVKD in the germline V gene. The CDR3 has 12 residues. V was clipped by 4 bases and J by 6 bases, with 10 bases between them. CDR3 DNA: TGTGCCATCAGTGGACTCTCCGGCGAGCAGTACTTC. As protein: CAISGLSGEQYF.

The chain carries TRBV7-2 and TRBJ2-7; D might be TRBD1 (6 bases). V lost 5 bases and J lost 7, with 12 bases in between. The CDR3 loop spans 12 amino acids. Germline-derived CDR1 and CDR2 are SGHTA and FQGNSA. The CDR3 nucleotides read TGTGCCAGCAGCCAAACAGGGAGAGAGCAGTACTTC. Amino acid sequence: CASSQTGREQYF.

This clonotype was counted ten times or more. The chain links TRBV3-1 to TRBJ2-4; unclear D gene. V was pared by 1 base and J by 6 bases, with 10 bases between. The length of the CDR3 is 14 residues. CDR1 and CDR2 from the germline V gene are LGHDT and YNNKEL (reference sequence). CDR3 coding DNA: TGTGCCAGCAGCCAAGTTGGATCGATAAACATTCAGTACTTC. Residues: CASSQVGSINIQYF.

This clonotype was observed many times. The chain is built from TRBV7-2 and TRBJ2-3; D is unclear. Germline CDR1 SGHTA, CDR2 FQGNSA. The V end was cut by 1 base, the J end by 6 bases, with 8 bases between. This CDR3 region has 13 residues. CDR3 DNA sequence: TGTGCCAGCAGCTTAGTAAGTGCGGATACGCAGTATTTT. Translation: CASSLVSADTQYF. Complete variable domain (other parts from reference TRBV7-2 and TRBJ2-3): GAGVSQSPSNKVTEKGKDVELRCDPISGHTALYWYRQSLGQGLEFLIYFQGNSAPDKSGLPSDRFSAERTGGSVSTLTIQRTQQEDSAVYLCASSLVSADTQYFGPGTRLTVL.

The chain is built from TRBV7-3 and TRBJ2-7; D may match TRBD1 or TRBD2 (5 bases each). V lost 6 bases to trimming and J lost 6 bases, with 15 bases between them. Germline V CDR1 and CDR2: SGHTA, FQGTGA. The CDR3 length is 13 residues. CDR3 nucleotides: TGTGCCAGCAGAAACCTGGGGGTCCTCGAGCAGTACTTC. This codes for CASRNLGVLEQYF.

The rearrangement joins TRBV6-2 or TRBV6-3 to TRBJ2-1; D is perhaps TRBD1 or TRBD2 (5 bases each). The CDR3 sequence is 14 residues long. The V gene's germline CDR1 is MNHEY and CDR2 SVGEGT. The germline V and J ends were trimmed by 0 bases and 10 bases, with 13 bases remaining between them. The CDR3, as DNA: TGTGCCAGCAGTTACTCGAGGGGCTATTCCGAGCAGTTCTTC. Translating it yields CASSYSRGYSEQFF.

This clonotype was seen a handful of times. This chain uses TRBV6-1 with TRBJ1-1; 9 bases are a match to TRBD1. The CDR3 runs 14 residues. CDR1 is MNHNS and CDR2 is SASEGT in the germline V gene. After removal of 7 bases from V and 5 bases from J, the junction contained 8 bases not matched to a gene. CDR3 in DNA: TGTGCCAGCACCGAAGGGACAGGGAAGACTGAAGCTTTCTTT. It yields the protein CASTEGTGKTEAFF.